A selection of T cell receptor beta chains follows, all from one sample in a study of OX40 agonist ivuxolimab in advanced cancers. The assay was immunoSEQ multiplex PCR, and TCRdb's table has in-frame clones only and misses some. This sample has 26,000 or so clones, with about 87% found just once. The input for sequencing was CD4+ or CD8+ T cells sorted from blood, taken in a trial of the OX40 agonist ivuxolimab. The source is an adult with an advanced solid tumor such as melanoma, head and neck, liver or kidney cancer. Both conserved end residues are part of each CDR3. D genes are given only for firm matches. Clone size is stated in some rows and not others, as once, few, many or a class when expanded.

v_gene,j_gene,abundance,d_gene,CDR3nt,CDR3aa
TRBV5-1,TRBJ2-2,-,-,TGCGCCAGCAGCTTGGAAGGCGTGTGGGAGGAGCTGTTTTTT,CASSLEGVWEELFF
TRBV6-5,TRBJ1-6,once,-,TGTGCCAGCAGTTACTCGTCAGGTTCACCCCTCCACTTT,CASSYSSGSPLHF
TRBV27,TRBJ1-1,few,-,TGTGCCAGCAGTTTCGAAATAGGACCCCTAGGCGCTGAAGCTTTCTTT,CASSFEIGPLGAEAFF
TRBV15,TRBJ2-3,-,-,TGTGCCACCAGAGACAGTGGCTCTGGCACAGATACGCAGTATTTT,CATRDSGSGTDTQYF
TRBV6-1,TRBJ2-1,-,TRBD2,TGTGCCAGCAGTGAACTAGCGGGAGGCCTAGGGTATGACAATGAGCAGTTCTTC,CASSELAGGLGYDNEQFF
TRBV19,TRBJ2-1,-,TRBD1,TGTGCCAGTAGTATCGGGACAGGGTTTAATGAGCAGTTCTTC,CASSIGTGFNEQFF
TRBV7-8,TRBJ2-1,few,TRBD1,TGTGCCAGCAGCTTTGGACAGGGGCGGTATGAGCAGTTCTTC,CASSFGQGRYEQFF
TRBV4-1,TRBJ1-6,-,-,TGCGCCAGCAGCCAGCGGGGGGCTAATTCACCCCTCCACTTT,CASSQRGANSPLHF
TRBV6-1,TRBJ2-7,-,-,TGTGCCAGCAGTTATGACTTCGGCTACGAGCAGTACTTC,CASSYDFGYEQYF
TRBV10-3,TRBJ2-5,-,-,TGTGCCATCGGGTCATCGGGACCGGGGTTAGAGACCCAGTACTTC,CAIGSSGPGLETQYF
TRBV7-6,TRBJ2-2,-,-,TGTGCCAGCAGCTTAGATTGGGACACCGGGGAGCTGTTTTTT,CASSLDWDTGELFF
TRBV6-5,TRBJ1-4,-,TRBD1,TGTGCCAGCAGTTACTCGGGACAGGATGCGGAAAAACTGTTTTTT,CASSYSGQDAEKLFF
TRBV7-8,TRBJ2-3,-,-,TGTGCCAGCAGCTTAGTTTTTGACGCCACAGATACGCAGTATTTT,CASSLVFDATDTQYF
TRBV7-8,TRBJ2-1,-,TRBD2,TGTGCCAGCAGCTTATTAGCGGGAGGGAATGAGCAGTTCTTC,CASSLLAGGNEQFF
TRBV5-4,TRBJ2-7,few,-,TGTGCCAGCAGCCCCGGGGACTTTTCCCCCTACGAGCAGTACTTC,CASSPGDFSPYEQYF
TRBV7-2,TRBJ2-2,-,TRBD2,TGTGCCAGCAGCGGTGCTAGCGGGGGGTCGAACACCGGGGAGCTGTTTTTT,CASSGASGGSNTGELFF
TRBV11-2,TRBJ2-5,-,-,TGTGCCAGCAGCTTACGACCAGGCCAAGAGACCCAGTACTTC,CASSLRPGQETQYF
TRBV5-4,TRBJ2-1,-,TRBD2,TGTGCCAGCAGCTTAGCGGGAGGAACCTACAATGAGCAGTTCTTC,CASSLAGGTYNEQFF